The T cell receptor (beta chain) under discussion was sequenced for a study of cytomegalovirus exposure and HLA in healthy donors. Study-level results: Later work found that TCR association rates differed between HLA loci; DRB1 had the most and HLA-C the fewest. A few chains tied to CMV proved CMV antigen-specific in vitro. Most TCR sequences were uncommon, yet certain public TCRs appeared in many donors.

Germline loops: CDR1 DFQATT, CDR2 SNEGSKA (reference sequence). V lost 6 bases and J 6 bases, leaving 8 bases between the germline ends. The CDR3 sequence is 10 residues long. A single count supports this clone. The antigen is unknown. The PCR was carried out with 60 Vbeta primers and 13 Jbeta primers. In the original analysis: Later analysis identified some 88 million unique TCR beta chains, about 10 million shared. Sequencing used immunoSEQ multiplex PCR; TCRdb keeps in-frame clones, though not all of them. V and J calls and clone size follow that table, whereas D and trimming were derived from the DNA. The table lists around 250,000 clones, approximately 82% of them singletons.

The gene calls are TRBV20-1 and TRBJ1-2, with D tentatively TRBD1 (5 bases). This TCR was sampled from a woman aged 60-75 years in good health and CMV-seropositive. Sequencing was carried out using PBMCs. The CDR3 DNA reads as TGCAGTGCACGCAGGGATGGCTACACCTTC. Protein sequence: CSARRDGYTF.